What follows is one T cell receptor beta chain and its context. Antigen unknown. Between the trimmed V and J ends, which lost 4 bases and 3 bases, there was a span of 8 bases. Per the germline V gene, CDR1 is SGHNT and CDR2 is YYREEE (reference sequence). The CDR3 contains 14 residues. The data derive from a study of shared clonotypes between healthy human individuals. The study, taken as a whole, reports: Naive CD4 clonotypes were shared across a handful of donors at about 5%.

The study enrolled healthy HIV-negative adults without recent acute infections or vaccinations as donors. This table comes from immunoSEQ multiplex PCR, and its TCRdb copy is limited to in-frame clones, with some not included. The repertoire holds millions of clones, with approximately 90% as singletons. Specimen: naive CD4+ T cells sorted from blood. As to subset: CD45RA+ positively selected. This clonotype was sampled from a man between 18 and 29 years old in good health. The chain joins TRBV5-4 to TRBJ2-6; TRBD1 is a possible D gene (6 bases). The CDR3 DNA reads TGTGCCAGCAGCCAGGGACATGGGGCCAACGTCCTGACTTTC. It yields the protein CASSQGHGANVLTF.